The sequence of this T cell receptor (beta chain) was determined in a study of breast tumors, draining lymph nodes, adjacent tissues. The table lists this clonotype with many counts. Its target is not known. Overall study findings and caveats: Data only fit, rather than demonstrated, lymph node origin of most tumor T cells. Luminal-like breast cancer showed significantly greater tumor-nontumor repertoire similarity than basal-like breast cancer did. Findings are consistent with lymph node origin and intratumoral expansion of most tumor T cells.

TCRdb reprocessed the multiplex PCR reads via MiXCR and lists one record per CDR3 protein. The sample includes tens of thousands of distinct CDR3 sequences, 45% to 60% of them seen just once. Trimming cost V 3 bases and J 11 bases, with 21 bases left between them. The germline gives CDR1 SGHDT, CDR2 YYEEEE. The CDR3 has 15 amino acids. This chain links TRBV5-6 with TRBJ1-5; D perhaps matches TRBD1 (5 bases). The source is a female donor with breast cancer. Some clones in this sample may be carry-over from other donors' samples. Sequenced material: breast tumor tissue. The CDR3 DNA reads as TGTGCCAGCAGCTCGTGGGGCAGGGACTCAAGGACCCAGCATTTT. It translates to CASSSWGRDSRTQHF.